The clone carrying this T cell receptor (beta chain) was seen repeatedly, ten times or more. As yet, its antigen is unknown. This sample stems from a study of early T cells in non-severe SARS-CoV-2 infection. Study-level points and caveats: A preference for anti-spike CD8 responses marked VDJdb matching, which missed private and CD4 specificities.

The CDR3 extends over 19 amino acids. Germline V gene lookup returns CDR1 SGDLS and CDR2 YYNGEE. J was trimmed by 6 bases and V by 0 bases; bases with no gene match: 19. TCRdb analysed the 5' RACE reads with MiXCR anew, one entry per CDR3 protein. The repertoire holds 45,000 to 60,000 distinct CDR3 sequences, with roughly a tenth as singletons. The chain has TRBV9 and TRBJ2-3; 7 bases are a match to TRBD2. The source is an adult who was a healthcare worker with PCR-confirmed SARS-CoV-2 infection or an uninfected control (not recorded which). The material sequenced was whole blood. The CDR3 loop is CASSVDKGLLTFAGDTQYF. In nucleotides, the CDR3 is TGTGCCAGCAGCGTAGACAAGGGACTACTAACATTTGCAGGGGATACGCAGTATTTT.